Listed here are 11 T cell receptor beta chains from one sample, sequenced in a study of PD-L1 blockade in urothelial cancer. Sample time point: pretreatment peripheral blood. TCRdb keeps only in-frame clones here, not all; method: immunoSEQ multiplex PCR. The sample lists tens of thousands of clones, about 82% occurring once. Source: PBMCs, taken around atezolizumab (anti-PD-L1) treatment. The receptors derive from a man aged 80 or over with urothelial cancer.

The genes are TRBV18 and TRBJ2-7, with D perhaps TRBD2 (5 bases). V was clipped by 1 base and J by 1 base, with 17 bases between them. This CDR3 has 17 residues. Germline V gene lookup returns CDR1 KGHSH and CDR2 LQKENI. This chain's CDR3 is CASSPRSSGFRSYEQYF. In nucleotides, the CDR3 is TGTGCCAGCTCACCACGGAGTTCGGGGTTTAGGTCCTACGAGCAGTACTTC. Combining the CDR3 with reference TRBV18 and TRBJ2-7 gives the whole variable domain NAGVMQNPRHLVRRRGQEARLRCSPMKGHSHVYWYRQLPEEGLKFMVYLQKENIIDESGMPKERFSAEFPKEGPSILRIQQVVRGDSAAYFCASSPRSSGFRSYEQYFGPGTRLTVT.

A few counts support this clone. CDR3 sequence (DNA): TGTGCCAGCAGCCCCCCGCTGAGGGAGGGCCCCAATGAGCAGTTCTTC. Its protein is CASSPPLREGPNEQFF. The genes are TRBV7-9 and TRBJ2-1; TRBD2 matches 7 bases. V shed 5 bases, J shed 6 bases, and the junction held 13 bases outside the gene matches. Germline lookup yields CDR1 SEHNR and CDR2 FQNEAQ (reference sequence). The CDR3 consists of 16 residues.

This clone was seen once. The chain uses TRBV15 and TRBJ2-2; D is ambiguous. V was trimmed by 1 base and J by 6 bases, leaving 6 bases between them. From germline, CDR1 is LNHNV and CDR2 YYDKDF (reference sequence). This CDR3 comprises 13 residues. The CDR3 sequence: CATSRASAGELFF. In DNA form, the CDR3 reads TGTGCCACCAGCAGAGCGAGCGCCGGGGAGCTGTTTTTT.

The chain has TRBV5-8 and TRBJ2-2; 9 nucleotides line up with TRBD1. The CDR3 is made up of 14 amino acids. CDR1 is SGHTS and CDR2 is YDEGEE in the germline V gene. V shed 0 bases, J shed 7 bases, and the junction held 1 base outside the gene matches. The CDR3 sequence is CASSLDRGLGELFF. The CDR3 nucleotides are TGTGCCAGCAGCTTGGACAGGGGGCTCGGGGAGCTGTTTTTT.

J is TRBJ2-7 and V is TRBV4-2; 7 positions match TRBD1. Germline CDR1 and CDR2: LGHNA and YNFKEQ. V lost 4 bases, J lost 0 bases, and 15 bases stayed unmatched. The CDR3 runs to 18 residues. CDR3 sequence reads: CASSPLPFTGTVSYEQYF. The CDR3 nucleotides read TGTGCCAGCAGCCCCCTCCCCTTCACCGGGACAGTCTCCTACGAGCAGTACTTC.

The V gene is TRBV27, the J gene TRBJ1-1, with D possibly matching TRBD1 (6 bases). With 6 bases removed from V and 7 bases from J, the gap between germline ends came to 24 bases. Germline CDR1 is MNHEY and CDR2 is SMNVEV (reference sequence). The CDR3 runs to 16 residues. For the CDR3, the DNA is TGTGCCAGCAGATTAGCCCCTTTTTATGGCAGGGGTGAAGCTTTCTTT. This sequence encodes CASRLAPFYGRGEAFF.

Here the CDR3 reads CASSVSEVAGGGEQFF. The CDR3, as DNA: TGTGCCAGCAGCGTCTCCGAGGTAGCGGGAGGGGGTGAGCAGTTCTTC. The chain recombines TRBV9 with TRBJ2-1, with 11 bases lining up with TRBD2. CDR3 size: 16 residues. Germline trimming cut 2 bases from V and 9 bases from J; bases unmatched to any gene: 10. Germline V gene data show CDR1 as SGDLS and CDR2 as YYNGEE. The whole variable domain, filled in from reference TRBV9 and TRBJ2-1, reads DSGVTQTPKHLITATGQRVTLRCSPRSGDLSVYWYQQSLDQGLQFLIQYYNGEERAKGNILERFSAQQFPDLHSELNLSSLELGDSALYFCASSVSEVAGGGEQFFGPGTRLTVL.

This chain links TRBV11-2 with TRBJ2-7; 8 bases map to TRBD1. V was clipped by 1 base and J by 1 base; unmatched bases: 3. The CDR3 has 15 residues. Germline CDR1 SGHAT, CDR2 FQNNGV. The CDR3 spells CASSLAGTGSYEQYF. The CDR3, as DNA: TGTGCCAGCAGCTTAGCCGGGACAGGTTCCTACGAGCAGTACTTC.

V and J are TRBV4-3 and TRBJ2-2; the match to TRBD2 covers 12 bases. Germline loops: CDR1 LGHNA, CDR2 YSLEER. With 0 bases clipped from V and 6 bases from J, the junction kept 5 bases outside the gene matches. The CDR3 is 17 amino acids. DNA of the CDR3: TGCGCCAGCAGCCAAGATTCTAGCGGGAGGGCAGCCGGGGAGCTGTTTTTT. Encoded protein: CASSQDSSGRAAGELFF.

The gene calls are TRBV11-2 and TRBJ2-1, with a possible D match to TRBD2 (6 bases). The length of the CDR3 is 14 residues. The V end was cut by 6 bases, the J end by 7 bases, with 16 bases between. Germline V gene lookup returns CDR1 SGHAT and CDR2 FQNNGV. This CDR3 is CASSRTGLENEQFF. As DNA, the CDR3 is TGTGCCAGCAGTCGAACGGGACTCGAGAATGAGCAGTTCTTC.

This chain links TRBV10-3 with TRBJ2-7, with no clear D. The CDR3 contains 11 residues. Trimming pared 4 bases from V and 3 bases from J, leaving 4 bases between. Germline CDR1 and CDR2: ENHRY and SYGVKD. Written as DNA, the CDR3 is TGTGCCATCAGTGTACTCTACGAGCAGTACTTC. It translates to CAISVLYEQYF.